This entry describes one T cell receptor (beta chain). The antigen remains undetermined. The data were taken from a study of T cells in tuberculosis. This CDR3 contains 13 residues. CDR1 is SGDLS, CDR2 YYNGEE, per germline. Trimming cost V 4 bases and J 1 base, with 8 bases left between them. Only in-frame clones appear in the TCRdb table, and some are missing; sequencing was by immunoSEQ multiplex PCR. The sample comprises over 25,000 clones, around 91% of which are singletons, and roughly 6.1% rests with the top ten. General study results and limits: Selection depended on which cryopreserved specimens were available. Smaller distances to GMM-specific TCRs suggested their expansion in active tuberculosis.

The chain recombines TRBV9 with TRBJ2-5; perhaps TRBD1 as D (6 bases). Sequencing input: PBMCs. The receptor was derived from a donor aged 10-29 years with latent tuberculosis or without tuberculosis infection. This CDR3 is CASSSQGQETQYF. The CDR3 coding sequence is TGTGCCAGCAGCTCACAGGGCCAAGAGACCCAGTACTTC.